The present T cell receptor (beta chain) was sequenced within a study of shared clonotypes between healthy human individuals. This clone is a singleton in its sample. The antigen remains unidentified. Germline values: CDR1 SGHVS, CDR2 FNYEAQ. The V and J ends lost 3 bases and 2 bases respectively, with 8 bases between them. The CDR3 length is 13 residues. Cells designated naive CD8 were CD45RO-negative and were positively selected for CCR7, with terminally differentiated effector memory CD45RA+ cells excluded. Study donors comprised healthy, HIV-negative adults devoid of recent acute infection or vaccination. Each donor was a Caucasian adult residing in Nashville, Tennessee. Per the authors' pipeline: ImmunoSEQ output lacked quality scores and full-length reads, limiting matched filtering. The protocol was immunoSEQ multiplex PCR, while the TCRdb copy is restricted to in-frame clones and leaves out a portion. The D gene and trimming were derived from the DNA, and the V and J assignments and clone size from that table. The sample yields about 1,800,000 clones, approximately 94% seen once.

Study-wide findings and caveats: Tissues were not sampled, only blood, and their repertoires likely differ.

The chain couples TRBV7-6 to TRBJ2-7, with a tentative D call TRBD1 (5 bases). The origin of this receptor is a man aged 18 to 29 in good health. The sample consisted of naive CD8+ T cells sorted from blood. The CDR3 sequence: CASSLTVTYEQYF. In DNA form, the CDR3 reads TGTGCCAGCAGCTTGACAGTGACCTACGAGCAGTACTTC.